This T cell receptor beta chain was profiled in a study of blood T cell repertoires in COVID-19 (dated by TCRdb to 2018 to 2020). In terms of the full investigation: Collaborator samples came from the United States, Italy and Spain and covered acute and convalescent phases of COVID-19. The prospective study material was composed of cDNA or gDNA derived from T cells, B-cell-depleted T cells, or PBMCs. The dataset comprised deeply sampled blood TCRbeta repertoires from subjects exposed to, actively infected with, or recovered from COVID-19. The repertoires were released in a freely available public database meant as a resource for research on the immune response to SARS-CoV-2. The samples were drawn from the first 160 participants of the ongoing ImmuneRACE study and from 1,254 subjects provided by 6 global collaborators. The sample metadata nearly always contained a de-identified subject ID, COVID-19 status, age in years and sex. Where available, HLA class I and class II types were taken from metadata supplied by the sample provider and were not determined by assay-based typing.

Whole blood was collected in K2EDTA tubes by collaborating institutions according to the institutions' own protocols. For TCRbeta analysis, collaborators shipped samples in one of three forms: frozen whole blood, isolated PBMCs, or DNA extracted from either of those sample types. Via the germline V gene, CDR1 is SGHRS and CDR2 YFSETQ. Including the terminal cysteine and phenylalanine, the CDR3 comprises 14 residues. Only CDR3 DNA remains: 42 bases, in frame from the first base. Trimming accounts for 4 bases at V and 4 bases at J, while the number of junction bases matched to no gene is 7. With respect to this clone: Its antigen remains undetermined. Qualities for individual bases were not recorded, and no much larger clone is one base off.

What the work shows at the level of the full study, not this receptor alone: How much clinical and demographic metadata was included differed by source and by participant, and the metadata was provided uncurated.

TCRbeta CDR3 regions were amplified from genomic DNA by means of the immunoSEQ Assay, a bias-controlled multiplex PCR. The authors' analysis ran thus. The number of nucleated cells in each sample was estimated by amplification of reference gene primers within the assay. To quantify the absolute abundance of each unique TCRbeta CDR3 rearrangement, sequence reads were collapsed and filtered. For each sample, productive Simpson clonality was calculated as the square root of Simpson's diversity index over productive rearrangements. TCRdb took this table from immuneACCESS and kept in-frame rearrangements with V and J called. Such tables lack part of the clones; where checked against another copy, unresolved V genes explain under half of the gap, and the rest is unexplained. V and J calls and clone size are those listed in that table; D and trimming were worked out from the DNA. Present in this sample are 70,000 to 95,000 clones, roughly 80% of which were seen just once. The ten biggest clones cover about an eighth of the sample.

This receptor was taken from a human donor in a cohort sampled during active COVID-19. Sequencing input: peripheral blood. The chain is encoded by TRBV5-1 joined to TRBJ1-2, with 7 central nucleotides matching TRBD1. For the CDR3, the sequence is CASSPEGQSYGYTF. In nucleotide form, the sequence is TGCGCCAGCAGCCCGGAGGGACAGTCCTATGGCTACACCTTC. Here the CDR3 is joined to the reference TRBV5-1 and TRBJ1-2 genes, and the full variable domain is: KAGVTQTPRYLIKTRGQQVTLSCSPISGHRSVSWYQQTPGQGLQFLFEYFSETQRNKGNFPGRFSGRQFSNSRSEMNVSTLELGDSALYLCASSPEGQSYGYTFGSGTRLTVV.